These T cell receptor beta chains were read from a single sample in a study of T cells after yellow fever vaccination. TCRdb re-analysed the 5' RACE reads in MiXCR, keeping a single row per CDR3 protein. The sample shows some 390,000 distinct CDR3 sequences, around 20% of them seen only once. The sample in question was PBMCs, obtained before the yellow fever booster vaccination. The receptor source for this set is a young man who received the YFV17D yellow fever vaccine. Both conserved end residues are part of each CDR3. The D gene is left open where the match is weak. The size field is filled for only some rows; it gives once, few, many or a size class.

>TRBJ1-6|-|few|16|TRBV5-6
TGTGCCAGCAGCTTGGGACAGCGCCAAAAGAATTCACCCCTCCACTTT
CASSLGQRQKNSPLHF
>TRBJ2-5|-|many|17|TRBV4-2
TGTGCCAGCAGCCAAGATCTCTTGGGGGCAGGGTACCAGACCCAGTACTTC
CASSQDLLGAGYQTQYF
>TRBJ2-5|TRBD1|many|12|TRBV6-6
TGTGCCAGCCGACAGGGGCAAGAGACCCAGTACTTC
CASRQGQETQYF
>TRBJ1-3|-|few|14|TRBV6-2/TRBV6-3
TGTGCCAGCAGTTTCCCGTTCTCTGGAAACACCATATATTTT
CASSFPFSGNTIYF
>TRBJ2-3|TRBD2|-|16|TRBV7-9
TGTGCCAGCAGCCCCCTGGTGGGTAGCGGGCAAGATACGCAGTATTTT
CASSPLVGSGQDTQYF
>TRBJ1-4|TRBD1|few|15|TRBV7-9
TGTGCCAGCAGTTCGACCGGGACAGCCTCAGAAAAACTGTTTTTT
CASSSTGTASEKLFF
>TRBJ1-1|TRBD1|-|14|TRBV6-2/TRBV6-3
TGTGCCAGCAGCCCTTGGACAGGTCGGACTGAAGCTTTCTTT
CASSPWTGRTEAFF
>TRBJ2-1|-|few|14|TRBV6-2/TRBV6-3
TGTGCCAGCATGTGGGGCGACCCGGGGGATGAGCAGTTCTTC
CASMWGDPGDEQFF
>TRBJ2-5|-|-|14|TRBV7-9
TGTGCCAGCAGCAAGAGGGGTGTTGGAGAGACCCAGTACTTC
CASSKRGVGETQYF
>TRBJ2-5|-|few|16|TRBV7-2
TGTGCCAGCAGCTTAACGGGTTTCGGGGGTCGAGAGACCCAGTACTTC
CASSLTGFGGRETQYF
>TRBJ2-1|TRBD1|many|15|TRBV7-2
TGTGCCAGCAGAATAACCGGGACAGATTACAATGAGCAGTTCTTC
CASRITGTDYNEQFF
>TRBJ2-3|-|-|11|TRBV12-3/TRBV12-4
TGTGCCGAAGGGCGGCCAGATACGCAGTATTTT
CAEGRPDTQYF
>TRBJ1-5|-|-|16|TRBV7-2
TGTGCCAGCAGCGCCCACAGGGTAGGGAGCAATCAGCCCCAGCATTTT
CASSAHRVGSNQPQHF